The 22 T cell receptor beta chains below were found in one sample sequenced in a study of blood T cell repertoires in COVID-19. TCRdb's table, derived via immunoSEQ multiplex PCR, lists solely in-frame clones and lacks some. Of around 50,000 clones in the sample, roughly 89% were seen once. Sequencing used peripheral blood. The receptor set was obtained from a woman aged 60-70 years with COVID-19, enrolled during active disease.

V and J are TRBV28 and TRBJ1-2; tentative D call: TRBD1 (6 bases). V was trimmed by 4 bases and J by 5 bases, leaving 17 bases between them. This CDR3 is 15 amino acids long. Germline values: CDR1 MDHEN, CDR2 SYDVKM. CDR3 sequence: CASSSVRDKIYGYTF. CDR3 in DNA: TGTGCCAGCAGTTCAGTCCGGGACAAAATTTATGGCTACACCTTC.

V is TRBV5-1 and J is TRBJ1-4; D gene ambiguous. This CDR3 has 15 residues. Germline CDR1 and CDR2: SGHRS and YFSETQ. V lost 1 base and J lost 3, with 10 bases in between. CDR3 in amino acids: CASSLTLGANEKLFF. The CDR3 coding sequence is TGCGCCAGCAGCTTGACCTTGGGAGCTAATGAAAAACTGTTTTTT.

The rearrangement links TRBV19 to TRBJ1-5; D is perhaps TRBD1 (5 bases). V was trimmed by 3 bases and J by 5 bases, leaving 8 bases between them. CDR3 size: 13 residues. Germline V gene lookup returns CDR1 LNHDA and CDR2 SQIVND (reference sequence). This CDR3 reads CASSIWGDQPQHF. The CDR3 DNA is TGTGCCAGTAGTATCTGGGGGGATCAGCCCCAGCATTTT. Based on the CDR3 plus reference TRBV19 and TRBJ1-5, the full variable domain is DGGITQSPKYLFRKEGQNVTLSCEQNLNHDAMYWYRQDPGQGLRLIYYSQIVNDFQKGDIAEGYSVSREKKESFPLTVTSAQKNPTAFYLCASSIWGDQPQHFGDGTRLSIL.

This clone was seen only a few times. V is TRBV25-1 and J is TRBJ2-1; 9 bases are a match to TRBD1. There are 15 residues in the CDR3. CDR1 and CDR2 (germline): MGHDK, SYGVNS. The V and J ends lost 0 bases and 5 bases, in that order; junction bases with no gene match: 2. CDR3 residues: CASSEYGTGNNEQFF. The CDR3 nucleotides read TGTGCCAGCAGTGAATATGGGACAGGGAACAATGAGCAGTTCTTC. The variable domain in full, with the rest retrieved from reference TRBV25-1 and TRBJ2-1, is EADIYQTPRYLVIGTGKKITLECSQTMGHDKMYWYQQDPGMELHLIHYSYGVNSTEKGDLSSESTVSRIRTEHFPLTLESARPSHTSQYLCASSEYGTGNNEQFFGPGTRLTVL.

DNA of the CDR3: TGTGCCAGCGCCTATAGTCTGAACTATGGCTACACCTTC. Translated, it gives CASAYSLNYGYTF. V is TRBV6-5 and J is TRBJ1-2; D remains unclear. CDR1 and CDR2 (germline): MNHEY, SVGAGI. V lost 8 bases and J 2 bases, leaving 12 bases between the germline ends. The CDR3 has 13 amino acids.

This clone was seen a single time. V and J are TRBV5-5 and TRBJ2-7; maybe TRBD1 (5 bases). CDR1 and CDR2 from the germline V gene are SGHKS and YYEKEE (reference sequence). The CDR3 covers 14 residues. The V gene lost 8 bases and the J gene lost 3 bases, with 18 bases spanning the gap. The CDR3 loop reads CARNPLGQDYEQYF. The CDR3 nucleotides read TGTGCCAGAAACCCTTTGGGGCAGGACTACGAGCAGTACTTC.

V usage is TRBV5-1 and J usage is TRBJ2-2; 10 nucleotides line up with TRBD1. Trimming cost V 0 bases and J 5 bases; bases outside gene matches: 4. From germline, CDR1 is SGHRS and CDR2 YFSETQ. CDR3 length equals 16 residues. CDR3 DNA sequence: TGCGCCAGCAGCTTGGTCGGGACAGGGGTAACCGGGGAGCTGTTTTTT. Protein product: CASSLVGTGVTGELFF.

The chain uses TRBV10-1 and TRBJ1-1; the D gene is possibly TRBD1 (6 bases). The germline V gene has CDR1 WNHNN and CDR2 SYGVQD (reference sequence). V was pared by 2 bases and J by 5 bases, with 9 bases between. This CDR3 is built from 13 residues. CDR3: CASSEGQGTEAFF. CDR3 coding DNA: TGCGCCAGCAGTGAGGGGCAGGGGACTGAAGCTTTCTTT.

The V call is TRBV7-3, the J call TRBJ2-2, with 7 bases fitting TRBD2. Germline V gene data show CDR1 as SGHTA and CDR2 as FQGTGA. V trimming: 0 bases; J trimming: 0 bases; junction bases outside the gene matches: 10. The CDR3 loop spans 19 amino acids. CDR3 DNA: TGTGCCAGCAGCTTAACTCTCCCTTCGGGAGGAGCGAACACCGGGGAGCTGTTTTTT. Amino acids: CASSLTLPSGGANTGELFF. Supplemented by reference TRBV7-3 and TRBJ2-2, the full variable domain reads GAGVSQTPSNKVTEKGKYVELRCDPISGHTALYWYRQSLGQGPEFLIYFQGTGAADDSGLPNDRFFAVRPEGSVSTLKIQRTERGDSAVYLCASSLTLPSGGANTGELFFGEGSRLTVL.

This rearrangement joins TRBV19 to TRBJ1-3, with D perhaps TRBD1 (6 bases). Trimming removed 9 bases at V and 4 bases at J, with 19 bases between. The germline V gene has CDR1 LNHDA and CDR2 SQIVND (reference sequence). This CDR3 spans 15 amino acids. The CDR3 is CASSPQGISGNTIYF. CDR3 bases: TGTGCCAGCAGCCCACAGGGTATCTCGGGAAACACCATATATTTT.

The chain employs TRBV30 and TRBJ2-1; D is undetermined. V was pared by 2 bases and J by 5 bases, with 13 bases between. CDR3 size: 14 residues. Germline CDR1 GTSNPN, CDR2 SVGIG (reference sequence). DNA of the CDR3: TGTGCCTGGAGTCCATCCCCTGCAGACAATGAGCAGTTCTTC. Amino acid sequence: CAWSPSPADNEQFF.

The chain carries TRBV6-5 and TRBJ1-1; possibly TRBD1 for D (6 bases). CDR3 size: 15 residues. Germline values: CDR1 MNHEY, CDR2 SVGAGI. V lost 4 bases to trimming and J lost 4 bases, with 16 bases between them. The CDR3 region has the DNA TGTGCCAGCAGTTCAAGGACAGTTCCGTTCACTGAAGCTTTCTTT. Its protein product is CASSSRTVPFTEAFF.

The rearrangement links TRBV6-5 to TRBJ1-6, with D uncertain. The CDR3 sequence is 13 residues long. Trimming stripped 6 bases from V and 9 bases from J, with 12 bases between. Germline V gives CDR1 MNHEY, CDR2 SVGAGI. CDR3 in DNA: TGTGCCAGCAGAACCAGTACAGTTTCACCCCTCCACTTT. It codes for CASRTSTVSPLHF.

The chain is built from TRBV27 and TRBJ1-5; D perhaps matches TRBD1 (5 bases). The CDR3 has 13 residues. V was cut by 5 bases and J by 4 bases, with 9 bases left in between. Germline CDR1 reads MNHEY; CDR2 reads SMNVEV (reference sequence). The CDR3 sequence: CASSPGGNQPQHF. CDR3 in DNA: TGTGCCAGCAGTCCCGGGGGGAATCAGCCCCAGCATTTT.

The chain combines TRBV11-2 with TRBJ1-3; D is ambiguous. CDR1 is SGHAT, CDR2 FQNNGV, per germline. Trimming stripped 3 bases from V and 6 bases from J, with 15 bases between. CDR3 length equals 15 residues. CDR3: CASSFRSSVENTIYF. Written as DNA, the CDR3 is TGTGCCAGCAGCTTCCGATCTTCTGTAGAAAACACCATATATTTT.

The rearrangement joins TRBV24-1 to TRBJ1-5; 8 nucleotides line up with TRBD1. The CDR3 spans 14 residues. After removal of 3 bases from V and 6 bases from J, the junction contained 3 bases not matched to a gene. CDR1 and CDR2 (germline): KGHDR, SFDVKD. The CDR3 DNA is TGTGCCACCAGTGATGCGGACAGGGTTCAGCCCCAGCATTTT. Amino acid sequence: CATSDADRVQPQHF.

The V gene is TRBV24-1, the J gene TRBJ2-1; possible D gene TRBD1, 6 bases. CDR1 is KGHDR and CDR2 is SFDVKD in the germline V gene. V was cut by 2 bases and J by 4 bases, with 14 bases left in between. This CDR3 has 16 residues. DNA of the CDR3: TGTGCCACCAGTGATTCAATATCAGGGGAGTACAATGAGCAGTTCTTC. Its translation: CATSDSISGEYNEQFF.

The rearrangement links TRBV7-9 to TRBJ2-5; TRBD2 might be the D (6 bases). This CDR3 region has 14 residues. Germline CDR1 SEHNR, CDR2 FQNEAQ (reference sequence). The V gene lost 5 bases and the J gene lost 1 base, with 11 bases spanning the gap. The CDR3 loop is CASSAPGLQETQYF. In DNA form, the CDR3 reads TGTGCCAGCAGCGCTCCGGGACTCCAAGAGACCCAGTACTTC.

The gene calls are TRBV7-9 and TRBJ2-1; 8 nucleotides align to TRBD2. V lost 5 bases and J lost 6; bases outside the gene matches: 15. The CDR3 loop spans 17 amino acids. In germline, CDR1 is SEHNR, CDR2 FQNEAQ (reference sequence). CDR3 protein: CASSQGAGRATGNEQFF. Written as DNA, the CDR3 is TGTGCCAGCAGCCAAGGGGCCGGGAGGGCCACAGGCAATGAGCAGTTCTTC.

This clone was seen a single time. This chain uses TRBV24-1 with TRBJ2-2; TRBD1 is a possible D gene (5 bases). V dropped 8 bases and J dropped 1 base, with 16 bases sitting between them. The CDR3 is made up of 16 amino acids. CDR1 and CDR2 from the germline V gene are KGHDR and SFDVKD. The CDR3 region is CATTRSPQGNTGELFF. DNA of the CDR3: TGTGCCACCACCCGAAGTCCCCAGGGGAACACCGGGGAGCTGTTTTTT.

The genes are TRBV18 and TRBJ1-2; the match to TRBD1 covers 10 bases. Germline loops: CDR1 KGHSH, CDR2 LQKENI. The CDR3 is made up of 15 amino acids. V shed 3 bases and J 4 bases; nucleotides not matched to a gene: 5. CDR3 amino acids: CASSPGQGVFYGYTF. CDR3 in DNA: TGTGCCAGCTCACCCGGACAGGGGGTGTTCTATGGCTACACCTTC.

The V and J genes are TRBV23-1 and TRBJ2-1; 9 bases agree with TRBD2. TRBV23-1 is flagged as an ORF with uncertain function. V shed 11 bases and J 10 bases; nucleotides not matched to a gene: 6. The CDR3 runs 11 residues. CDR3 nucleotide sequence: TGCGCCGCCAGGAGCGGGAGGGAGCAGTTCTTC. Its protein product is CAARSGREQFF.